The entry that follows covers one TCR beta chain sequence. Its antigen is undetermined. The sample comes from a study of cytomegalovirus exposure and HLA in healthy donors. The PCR employed 60 Vbeta primers together with 13 Jbeta primers. Per the original methods: Approximately 80 million unique TCR beta chains, some 9.9 million of them shared, were counted by a later analysis. This table comes from immunoSEQ multiplex PCR, and its TCRdb copy is limited to in-frame clones, with some not included. V and J calls and clone size are copied from that table; D and trimming were computed from the DNA. The sample holds around 150,000 clones, 65% to 85% seen once. Study-wide results and limits: Cytomegalovirus status was reportedly diagnosed by the classifier with high specificity and sensitivity. An analysis done earlier found most TCR beta V segments productive about 90% or about 30% of the time. For most TCR sequences rarity was the rule, although some public TCRs occurred in many donors.

The V segment lost 1 base and the J segment 7 bases; nucleotides outside the gene matches: 8. Germline loops: CDR1 SEHNR, CDR2 FQNEAQ (reference sequence). The CDR3 totals 15 residues. The source of this sequence is a male donor in good health and CMV-seronegative. The material sequenced was PBMCs. V usage is TRBV7-9 and J usage is TRBJ1-2; 8 bases map to TRBD1. The DNA of the CDR3 is TGTGCCAGCAGCTTAGTGGCCGCAGGGGGCTTTGGCTACACCTTC. Translated, it gives CASSLVAAGGFGYTF.